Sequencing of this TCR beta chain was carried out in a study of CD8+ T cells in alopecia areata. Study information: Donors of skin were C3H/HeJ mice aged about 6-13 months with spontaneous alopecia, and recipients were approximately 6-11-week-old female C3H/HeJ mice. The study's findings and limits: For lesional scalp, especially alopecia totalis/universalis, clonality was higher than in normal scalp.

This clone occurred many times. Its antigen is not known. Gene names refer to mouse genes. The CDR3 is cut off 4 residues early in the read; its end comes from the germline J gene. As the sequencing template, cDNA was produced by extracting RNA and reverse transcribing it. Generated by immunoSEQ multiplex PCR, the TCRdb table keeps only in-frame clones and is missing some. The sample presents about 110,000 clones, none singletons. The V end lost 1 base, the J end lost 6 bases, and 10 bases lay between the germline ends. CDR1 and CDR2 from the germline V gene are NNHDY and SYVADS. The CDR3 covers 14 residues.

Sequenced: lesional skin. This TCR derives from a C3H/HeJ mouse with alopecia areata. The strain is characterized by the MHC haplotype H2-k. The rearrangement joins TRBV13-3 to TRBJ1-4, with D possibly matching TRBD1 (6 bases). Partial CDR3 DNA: TGTGCCAGCAGTGATCGGGGGGCGGACGAA. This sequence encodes CASSDRGADE. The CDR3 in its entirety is CASSDRGADERLFF.